This TCR beta chain was recovered during a study of shared clonotypes between healthy human individuals. About this clone itself: Its antigen is unidentified.

There were no recent acute infections or vaccinations among the donors, who were healthy HIV-negative adults. The unsorted samples had 100 million or so PBMCs used for genomic DNA. Study-level points and caveats: Genetic and exposure-history diversity was limited by the few donors.

The repertoire was sequenced with immunoSEQ multiplex PCR; TCRdb's copy has only in-frame clones and lacks some. The sample holds 450,000 to 500,000 clones, around 80% seen once. The sample was PBMCs. The clonotype originates from a woman aged 40 to 50 in good health. Some clones in this sample may be carry-over from other donors' samples.

CDR3 coding DNA: TGTGCCAGCAGGGCCGACGGGGGAGGTGGCTACACCTTC. Protein: CASRADGGGGYTF. V usage is TRBV6-1 and J usage is TRBJ1-2; maybe TRBD1 (5 bases). CDR3 length: 13 residues. V was cut by 6 bases and J by 7 bases, with 15 bases left in between. CDR1 MNHNS and CDR2 SASEGT come from the germline V gene.